Included here is one T cell receptor (beta chain) sequence, with context. Per the original methods: Amplification of reference gene primers provided the estimated nucleated cell counts. Produced via immunoSEQ multiplex PCR; TCRdb's table is partial and in-frame only. Clonal size and the V and J genes are those of that table, whereas D and trimming came from the DNA. This repertoire shows 320,000 or so clones, around 90% found once; its top ten account for over 4.5%. Germline CDR1 is MDHEN and CDR2 is SYDVKM. V lost 3 bases and J 7 bases, leaving 13 bases between the germline ends. This CDR3 has 14 residues. This entry is derived from a study of blood T cell repertoires in COVID-19. Cohort 3 donors were reported recovered after two negative PCRs, clearance, or symptom resolution.

The genes are TRBV28 and TRBJ1-5, with D unresolved. The material sequenced was PBMCs or T cells enriched from blood (not recorded which). The origin of this receptor is a man aged 30 to 39 who had recovered from COVID-19. Written as DNA, the CDR3 is TGTGCCAGCAGTTTTGAGGGTCCCGAACAGCCCCAGCATTTT. Protein sequence: CASSFEGPEQPQHF.